A selection of T cell receptor beta chains follows, all from one sample in a study of cytomegalovirus exposure and HLA in healthy donors. Sequencing used immunoSEQ multiplex PCR; TCRdb keeps in-frame clones, though not all of them. The table lists roughly 120,000 clones, about 80% of them singletons. The sample was PBMCs. Receptor source: a man aged 40-50 years in good health and CMV-seronegative. CDR3s include the opening cysteine and the closing phenylalanine or tryptophan. D genes are given only for firm matches. Clone size is shown for a subset of rows, as once, few, many or a class of expanded clone.

v_call	j_call	clone_size	d_call	cdr3_nt	cdr3_aa
TRBV28	TRBJ2-7	NA	NA	TGTGCCAGCAGATCTGGAGGGTACGAGCAGTACTTC	CASRSGGYEQYF
TRBV13	TRBJ1-1	NA	TRBD1	TGTGCCACCCGGCCGGGACAGGGGGAACCGGACACTGAAGCTTTCTTT	CATRPGQGEPDTEAFF
TRBV12-5	TRBJ1-2	NA	NA	TGTGCTAGTGGTTTGATGCGGGGCTACACCTTC	CASGLMRGYTF
TRBV5-4	TRBJ2-3	NA	NA	TGTGCCAGCAGCTCCCGTCTAAGCACAGATACGCAGTATTTT	CASSSRLSTDTQYF
TRBV9	TRBJ1-5	NA	NA	TGTGCCAGCAGCGTAGGTCGGGGGGGCCCAAATCAGCCCCAGCATTTT	CASSVGRGGPNQPQHF
TRBV11-2	TRBJ2-4	few	TRBD2	TGTGCCAGCAGCTTCACCGGGGGGAGGGGCAAAAACATTCAGTACTTC	CASSFTGGRGKNIQYF
TRBV19	TRBJ2-5	NA	NA	TGTGCCAGTAGTACGGTCCTCTTAGAGACCCAGTACTTC	CASSTVLLETQYF
TRBV18	TRBJ1-5	few	NA	TGTGCCAGCTCACCCTCCGTATCTGAGTTTAATCAGCCCCAGCATTTT	CASSPSVSEFNQPQHF
TRBV10-3	TRBJ1-2	NA	TRBD1	TGTGCCGCTCGGGGACAGGGGGGAGATGGCTACACCTTC	CAARGQGGDGYTF
TRBV9	TRBJ2-3	few	TRBD2	TGTGCCAGCAGCGCCTCTAGCGGGGGTACGCGAGGTACGCAGTATTTT	CASSASSGGTRGTQYF
TRBV4-1	TRBJ2-6	NA	NA	TGCGCCAGCAACGAGAGAGGGTTAGATGAACACTCTGGGGCCAACGTCCTGACTTTC	CASNERGLDEHSGANVLTF
TRBV9	TRBJ1-2	NA	NA	TGTGCCAGCAGCGTAGATCTGAGCTATGGCTACACCTTC	CASSVDLSYGYTF
TRBV7-9	TRBJ2-2	NA	NA	TGTGCCAGCATACTCGGGGTCACCGGGGAGCTGTTTTTT	CASILGVTGELFF
TRBV19	TRBJ2-3	NA	NA	TGTGCCAGTTGTAGGAGAGAGGGCACAGATACGCAGTATTTT	CASCRREGTDTQYF
TRBV5-4	TRBJ2-2	NA	NA	TGTGCCAGCAGCCTACAGCAGAACACCGGGGAGCTGTTTTTT	CASSLQQNTGELFF